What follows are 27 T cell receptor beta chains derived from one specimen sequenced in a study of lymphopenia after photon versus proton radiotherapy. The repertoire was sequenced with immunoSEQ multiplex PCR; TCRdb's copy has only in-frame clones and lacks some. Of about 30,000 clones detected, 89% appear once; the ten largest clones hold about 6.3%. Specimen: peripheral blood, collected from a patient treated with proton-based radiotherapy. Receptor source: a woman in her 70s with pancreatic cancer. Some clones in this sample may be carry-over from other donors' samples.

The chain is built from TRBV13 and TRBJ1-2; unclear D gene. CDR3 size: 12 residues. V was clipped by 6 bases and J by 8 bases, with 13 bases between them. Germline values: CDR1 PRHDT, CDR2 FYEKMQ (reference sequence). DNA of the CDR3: TGTGCCAGCAGTCTAATCGACGTCGGCTACACCTTC. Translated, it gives CASSLIDVGYTF.

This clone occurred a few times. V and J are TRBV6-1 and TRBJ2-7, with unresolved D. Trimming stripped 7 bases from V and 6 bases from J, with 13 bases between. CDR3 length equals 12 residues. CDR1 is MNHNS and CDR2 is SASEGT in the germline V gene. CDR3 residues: CASNLRVGEQYF. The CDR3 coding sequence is TGTGCCAGCAATCTTAGGGTGGGCGAGCAGTACTTC.

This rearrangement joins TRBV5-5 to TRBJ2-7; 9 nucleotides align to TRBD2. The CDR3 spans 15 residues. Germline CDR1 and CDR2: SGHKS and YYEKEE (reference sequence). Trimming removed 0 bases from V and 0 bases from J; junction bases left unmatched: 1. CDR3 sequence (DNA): TGTGCCAGCAGCTTGGCTAGCGGGAACTCCTACGAGCAGTACTTC. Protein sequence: CASSLASGNSYEQYF.

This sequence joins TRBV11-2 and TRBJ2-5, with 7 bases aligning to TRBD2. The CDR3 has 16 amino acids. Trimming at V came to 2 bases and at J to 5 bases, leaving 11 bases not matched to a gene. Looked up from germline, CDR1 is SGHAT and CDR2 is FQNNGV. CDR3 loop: CASSLRGRALRETQYF. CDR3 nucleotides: TGTGCCAGCAGCTTACGAGGGAGGGCCCTCAGGGAGACCCAGTACTTC.

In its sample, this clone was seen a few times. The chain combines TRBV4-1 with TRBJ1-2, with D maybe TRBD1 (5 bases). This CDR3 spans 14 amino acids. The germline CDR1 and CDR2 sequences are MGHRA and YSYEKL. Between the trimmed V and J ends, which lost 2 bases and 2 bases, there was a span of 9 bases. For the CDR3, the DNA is TGCGCCAGCAGCCAAACAGGCCAAAACTATGGCTACACCTTC. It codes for CASSQTGQNYGYTF.

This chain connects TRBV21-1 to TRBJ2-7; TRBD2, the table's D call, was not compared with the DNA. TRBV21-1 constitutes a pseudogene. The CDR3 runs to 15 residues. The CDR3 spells CASSNGTTSGIAQYF. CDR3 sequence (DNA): TGTGCCAGCAGCAATGGGACGACTAGCGGGATTGCGCAGTACTTC.

The CDR3 sequence is CSVSRQGLSFF. CDR3 DNA sequence: TGCAGTGTCAGTCGGCAGGGCCTGTCTTTCTTT. This rearrangement joins TRBV20-1 to TRBJ1-1; TRBD1 might be the D (5 bases). CDR1 is DFQATT, CDR2 SNEGSKA, per germline (reference sequence). This CDR3 region has 11 residues. V lost 7 bases to trimming and J lost 12 bases, with 18 bases between them.

In DNA form, the CDR3 reads TGTGCCAGCAGCTTAAACGCCGGTTCGAACACTGAAGCTTTCTTT. Translation: CASSLNAGSNTEAFF. The chain carries TRBV11-2 and TRBJ1-1; D is unclear. The V gene lost 2 bases and the J gene lost 1 base, with 11 bases spanning the gap. Germline CDR1 and CDR2: SGHAT and FQNNGV. The CDR3 runs to 15 residues. The entire variable domain, with the rest obtained from reference TRBV11-2 and TRBJ1-1, is as follows: EAGVAQSPRYKIIEKRQSVAFWCNPISGHATLYWYQQILGQGPKLLIQFQNNGVVDDSQLPKDRFSAERLKGVDSTLKIQPAKLEDSAVYLCASSLNAGSNTEAFFGQGTRLTVV.

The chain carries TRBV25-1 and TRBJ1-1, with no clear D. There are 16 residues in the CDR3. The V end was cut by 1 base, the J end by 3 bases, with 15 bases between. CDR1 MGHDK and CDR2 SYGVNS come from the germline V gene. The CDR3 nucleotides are TGTGCCAGCAGTGAATTAGGAGGCAGAGCGGACACTGAAGCTTTCTTT. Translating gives CASSELGGRADTEAFF. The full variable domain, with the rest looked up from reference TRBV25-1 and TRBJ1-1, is EADIYQTPRYLVIGTGKKITLECSQTMGHDKMYWYQQDPGMELHLIHYSYGVNSTEKGDLSSESTVSRIRTEHFPLTLESARPSHTSQYLCASSELGGRADTEAFFGQGTRLTVV.

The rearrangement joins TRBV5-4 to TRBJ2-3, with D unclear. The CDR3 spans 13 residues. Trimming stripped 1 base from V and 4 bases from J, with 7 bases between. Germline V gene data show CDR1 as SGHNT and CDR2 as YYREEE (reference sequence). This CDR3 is CASSLSGADTQYF. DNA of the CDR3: TGTGCCAGCAGCTTGTCTGGTGCAGATACGCAGTATTTT. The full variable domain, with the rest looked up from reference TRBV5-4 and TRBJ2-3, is ETGVTQSPTHLIKTRGQQVTLRCSSQSGHNTVSWYQQALGQGPQFIFQYYREEENGRGNFPPRFSGLQFPNYSSELNVNALELDDSALYLCASSLSGADTQYFGPGTRLTVL.

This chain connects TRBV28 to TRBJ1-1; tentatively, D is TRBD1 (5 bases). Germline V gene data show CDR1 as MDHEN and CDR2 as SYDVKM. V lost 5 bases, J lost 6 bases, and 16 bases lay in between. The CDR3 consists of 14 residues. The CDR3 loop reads CASSMPGDVSEAFF. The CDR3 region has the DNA TGTGCCAGCAGTATGCCCGGGGACGTCTCTGAAGCTTTCTTT. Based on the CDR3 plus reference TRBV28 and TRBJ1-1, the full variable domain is DVKVTQSSRYLVKRTGEKVFLECVQDMDHENMFWYRQDPGLGLRLIYFSYDVKMKEKGDIPEGYSVSREKKERFSLILESASTNQTSMYLCASSMPGDVSEAFFGQGTRLTVV.

CDR3 loop: CATIGQNYGYTF. The CDR3 bases are TGTGCCACCATAGGGCAAAACTATGGCTACACCTTC. The chain is built from TRBV28 and TRBJ1-2, with D uncertain. V lost 10 bases to trimming and J lost 2 bases, with 11 bases between them. Germline CDR1 MDHEN, CDR2 SYDVKM. The CDR3 has 12 residues.

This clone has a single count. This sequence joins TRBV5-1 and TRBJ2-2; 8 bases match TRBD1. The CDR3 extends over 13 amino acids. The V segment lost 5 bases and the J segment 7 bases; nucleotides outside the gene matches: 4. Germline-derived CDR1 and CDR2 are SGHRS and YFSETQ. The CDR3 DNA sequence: TGCGCCAGCAGGACAGGGGTAAACGGGGAGCTGTTTTTT. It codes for CASRTGVNGELFF.

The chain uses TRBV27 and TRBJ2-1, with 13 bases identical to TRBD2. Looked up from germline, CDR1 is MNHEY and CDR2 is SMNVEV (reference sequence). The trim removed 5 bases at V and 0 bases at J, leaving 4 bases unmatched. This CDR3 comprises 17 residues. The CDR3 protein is CASSPRLAGGSYNEQFF. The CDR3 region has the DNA TGTGCCAGCAGTCCGAGACTAGCGGGAGGCTCCTACAATGAGCAGTTCTTC.

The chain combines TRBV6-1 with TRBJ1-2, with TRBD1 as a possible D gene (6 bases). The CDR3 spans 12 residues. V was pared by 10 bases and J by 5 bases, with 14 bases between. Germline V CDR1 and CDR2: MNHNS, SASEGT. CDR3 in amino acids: CATRGLGYGYTF. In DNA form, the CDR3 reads TGTGCCACCCGGGGGCTGGGGTATGGCTACACCTTC.

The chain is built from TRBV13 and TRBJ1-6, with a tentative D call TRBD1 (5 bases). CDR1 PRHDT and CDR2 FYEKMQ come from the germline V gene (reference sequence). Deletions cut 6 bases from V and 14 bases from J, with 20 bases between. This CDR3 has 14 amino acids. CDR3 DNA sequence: TGTGCCAGCAGTCTGGGGGGTCCAGACCGGGCCCTCCACTTT. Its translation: CASSLGGPDRALHF.

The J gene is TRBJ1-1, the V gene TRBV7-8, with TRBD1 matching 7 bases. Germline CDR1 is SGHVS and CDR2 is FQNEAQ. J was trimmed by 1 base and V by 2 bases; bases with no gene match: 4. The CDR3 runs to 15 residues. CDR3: CASSLRGQWNTEAFF. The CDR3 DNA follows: TGTGCCAGCAGCTTACGGGGACAGTGGAACACTGAAGCTTTCTTT.

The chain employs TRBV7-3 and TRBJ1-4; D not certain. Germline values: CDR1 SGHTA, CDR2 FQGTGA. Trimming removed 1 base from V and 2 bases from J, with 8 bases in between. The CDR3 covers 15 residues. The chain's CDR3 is CASSLMAGTNEKLFF. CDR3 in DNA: TGTGCCAGCAGCTTAATGGCGGGGACTAATGAAAAACTGTTTTTT. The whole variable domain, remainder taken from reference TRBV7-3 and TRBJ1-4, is GAGVSQTPSNKVTEKGKYVELRCDPISGHTALYWYRQSLGQGPEFLIYFQGTGAADDSGLPNDRFFAVRPEGSVSTLKIQRTERGDSAVYLCASSLMAGTNEKLFFGSGTQLSVL.

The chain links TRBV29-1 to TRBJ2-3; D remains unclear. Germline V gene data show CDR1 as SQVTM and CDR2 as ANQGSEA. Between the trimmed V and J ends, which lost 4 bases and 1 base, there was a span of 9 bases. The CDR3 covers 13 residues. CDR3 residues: CSVGGVGTDTQYF. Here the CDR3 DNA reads TGCAGCGTTGGAGGTGTGGGCACAGATACGCAGTATTTT.

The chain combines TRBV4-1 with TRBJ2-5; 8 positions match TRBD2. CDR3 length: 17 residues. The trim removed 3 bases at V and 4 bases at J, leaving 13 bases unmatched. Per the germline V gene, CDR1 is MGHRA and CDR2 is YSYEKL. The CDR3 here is CASSQIFSGEGGETQYF. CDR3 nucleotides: TGCGCCAGCAGCCAGATTTTTAGCGGGGAGGGTGGAGAGACCCAGTACTTC.

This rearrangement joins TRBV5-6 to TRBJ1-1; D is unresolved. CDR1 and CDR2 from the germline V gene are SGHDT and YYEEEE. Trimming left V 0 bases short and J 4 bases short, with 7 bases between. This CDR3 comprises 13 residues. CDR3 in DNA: TGTGCCAGCAGCTTGGGACTAAGCACTGAAGCTTTCTTT. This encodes CASSLGLSTEAFF.

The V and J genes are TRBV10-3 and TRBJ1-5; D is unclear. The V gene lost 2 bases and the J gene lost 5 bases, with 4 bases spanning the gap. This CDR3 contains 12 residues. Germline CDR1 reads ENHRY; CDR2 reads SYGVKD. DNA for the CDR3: TGTGCCATCAGTGAGCCCCATCAGCCCCAGCATTTT. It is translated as CAISEPHQPQHF.

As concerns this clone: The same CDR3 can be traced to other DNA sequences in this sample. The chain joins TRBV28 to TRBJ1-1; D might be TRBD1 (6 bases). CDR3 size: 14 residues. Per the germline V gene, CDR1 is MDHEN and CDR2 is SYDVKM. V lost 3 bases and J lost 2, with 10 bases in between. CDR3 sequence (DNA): TGTGCCAGCAGTTTGAGCAGGGGAAACACTGAAGCTTTCTTT. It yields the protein CASSLSRGNTEAFF.

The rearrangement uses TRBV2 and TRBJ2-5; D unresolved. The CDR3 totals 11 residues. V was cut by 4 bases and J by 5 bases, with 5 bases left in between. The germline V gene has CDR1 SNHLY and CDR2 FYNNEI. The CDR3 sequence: CASSVRETQYF. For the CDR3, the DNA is TGTGCCAGCAGTGTAAGGGAGACCCAGTACTTC. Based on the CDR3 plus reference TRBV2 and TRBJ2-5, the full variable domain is EPEVTQTPSHQVTQMGQEVILRCVPISNHLYFYWYRQILGQKVEFLVSFYNNEISEKSEIFDDQFSVERPDGSNFTLKIRSTKLEDSAMYFCASSVRETQYFGPGTRLLVL.

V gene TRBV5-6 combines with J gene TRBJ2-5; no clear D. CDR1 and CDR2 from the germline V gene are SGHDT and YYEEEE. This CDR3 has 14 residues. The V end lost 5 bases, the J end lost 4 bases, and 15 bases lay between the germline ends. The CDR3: CASRSEKDSETQYF. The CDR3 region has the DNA TGTGCCAGCAGGAGCGAGAAAGATTCAGAGACCCAGTACTTC.

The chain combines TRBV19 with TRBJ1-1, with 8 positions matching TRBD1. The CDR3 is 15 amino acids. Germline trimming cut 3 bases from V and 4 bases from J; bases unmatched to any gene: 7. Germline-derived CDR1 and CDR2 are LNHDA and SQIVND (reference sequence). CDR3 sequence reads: CASSISLQGATEAFF. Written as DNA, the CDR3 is TGTGCCAGTAGTATTTCCCTCCAGGGGGCCACTGAAGCTTTCTTT.

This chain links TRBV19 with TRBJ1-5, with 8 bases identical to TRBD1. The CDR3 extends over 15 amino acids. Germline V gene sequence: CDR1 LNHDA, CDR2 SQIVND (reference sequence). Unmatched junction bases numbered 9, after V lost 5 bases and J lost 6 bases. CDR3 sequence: CASSPLGQGGQPQHF. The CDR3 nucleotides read TGTGCCAGTAGTCCGCTCGGACAGGGAGGTCAGCCCCAGCATTTT. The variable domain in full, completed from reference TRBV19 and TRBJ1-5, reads DGGITQSPKYLFRKEGQNVTLSCEQNLNHDAMYWYRQDPGQGLRLIYYSQIVNDFQKGDIAEGYSVSREKKESFPLTVTSAQKNPTAFYLCASSPLGQGGQPQHFGDGTRLSIL.